This T cell receptor (beta chain) derives from a study of T cell repertoires in cytomegalovirus infection. TCRdb reprocessed the reads with MiXCR, giving one entry per CDR3 protein. The sample lists approximately 730,000 distinct CDR3 sequences; around 35% were seen once. With 8 bases clipped from V and 4 bases from J, the junction kept 9 bases outside the gene matches. Germline CDR1 MNHEY, CDR2 SMNVEV (reference sequence). The CDR3 length is 16 residues. Regarding this clonotype: Its antigen remains unknown.

This sample comprised cultured PBMCs, obtained from culture after CMV antigen stimulation. This receptor was obtained from a human donor in good health (CMV status not recorded). Some clones in this sample may be carry-over from other donors' samples. The rearrangement joins TRBV27 to TRBJ2-1; 12 bases match TRBD2. This CDR3 is CASPSGLAGWYNEQFF. CDR3 DNA: TGTGCCAGCCCCTCTGGACTAGCGGGGTGGTACAATGAGCAGTTCTTC.